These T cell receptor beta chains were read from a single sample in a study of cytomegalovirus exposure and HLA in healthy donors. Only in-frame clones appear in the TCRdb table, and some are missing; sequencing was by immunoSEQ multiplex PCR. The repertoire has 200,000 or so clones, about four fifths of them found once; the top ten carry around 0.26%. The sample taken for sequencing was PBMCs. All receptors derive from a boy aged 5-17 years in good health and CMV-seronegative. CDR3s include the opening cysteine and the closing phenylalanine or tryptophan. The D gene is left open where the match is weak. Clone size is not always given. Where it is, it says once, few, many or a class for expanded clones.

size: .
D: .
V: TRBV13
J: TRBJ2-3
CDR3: CASSSRDSSTDTQYF
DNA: TGTGCCAGCAGCTCCCGGGACTCCAGCACAGATACGCAGTATTTT

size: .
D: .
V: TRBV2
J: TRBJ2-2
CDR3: CASSGTGELFF
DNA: TGTGCCAGCAGCGGTACCGGGGAGCTGTTTTTT

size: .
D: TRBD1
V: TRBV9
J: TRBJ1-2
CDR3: CASSVVPTGARHGYTF
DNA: TGTGCCAGCAGCGTAGTCCCGACAGGGGCACGACACGGCTACACCTTC

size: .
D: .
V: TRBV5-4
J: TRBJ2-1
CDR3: CASSFRGNEQFF
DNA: TGTGCCAGCAGCTTCCGGGGCAATGAGCAGTTCTTC

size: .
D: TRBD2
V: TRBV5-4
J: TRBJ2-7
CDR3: CASSLPGLAAYEQYF
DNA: TGTGCCAGCAGCTTACCGGGACTAGCGGCCTACGAGCAGTACTTC

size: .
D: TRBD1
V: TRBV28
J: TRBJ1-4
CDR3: CASSLAPSGTGSNEKLFF
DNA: TGTGCCAGCAGTTTGGCCCCATCCGGGACAGGGAGTAATGAAAAACTGTTTTTT

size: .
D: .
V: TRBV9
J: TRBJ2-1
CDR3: CASSVGVTGKGNEQFF
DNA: TGTGCCAGCAGCGTAGGTGTGACAGGAAAAGGGAATGAGCAGTTCTTC

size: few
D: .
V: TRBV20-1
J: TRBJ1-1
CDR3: CSARQGFDF
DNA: TGCAGTGCTAGACAGGGCTTTGACTTT

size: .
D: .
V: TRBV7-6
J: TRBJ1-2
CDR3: CASSTEVGGGPYGYTF
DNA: TGTGCCAGCAGCACGGAGGTGGGGGGGGGCCCCTATGGCTACACCTTC

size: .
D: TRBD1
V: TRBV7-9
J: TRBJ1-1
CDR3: CASSYPRDRGFMNTEAFF
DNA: TGTGCCAGCAGCTACCCCCGGGACAGGGGTTTCATGAACACTGAAGCTTTCTTT

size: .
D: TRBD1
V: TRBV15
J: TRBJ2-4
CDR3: CATSFARGRGNIQYF
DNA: TGTGCCACCAGCTTCGCGAGGGGGCGCGGGAACATTCAGTACTTC

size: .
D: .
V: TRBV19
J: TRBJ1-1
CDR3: CASSSWTDPTEAFF
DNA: TGTGCCAGTAGTAGCTGGACAGACCCGACTGAAGCTTTCTTT

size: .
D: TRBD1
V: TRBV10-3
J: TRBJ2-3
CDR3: CAISDGIGTGGTDTQYF
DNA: TGTGCCATCAGTGATGGCATCGGGACAGGGGGGACAGATACGCAGTATTTT

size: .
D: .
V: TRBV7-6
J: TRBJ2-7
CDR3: CASSLADSDYEQYF
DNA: TGTGCCAGCAGCTTAGCAGACAGCGACTACGAGCAGTACTTC

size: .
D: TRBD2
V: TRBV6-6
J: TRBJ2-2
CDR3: CATTTTSGTHTGELFF
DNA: TGTGCCACCACCACTACTAGCGGGACCCACACCGGGGAGCTGTTTTTT

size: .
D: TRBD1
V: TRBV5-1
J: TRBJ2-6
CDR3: CASRGQGGSGANVLTF
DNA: TGCGCCAGCAGAGGACAGGGGGGATCCGGGGCCAACGTCCTGACTTTC

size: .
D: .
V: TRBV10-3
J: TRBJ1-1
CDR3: CAINWGGSTEAFF
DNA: TGTGCCATCAATTGGGGAGGTAGCACTGAAGCTTTCTTT